The T cell receptor beta chain described here comes from a study of cytomegalovirus exposure and HLA in healthy donors. Researchers ran the PCR with 60 Vbeta and 13 Jbeta primers. The assay was immunoSEQ multiplex PCR, and TCRdb's table has in-frame clones only and misses some. The repertoire holds fewer than 200,000 clones, with just under 80% as singletons. The germline V gene encodes CDR1 SNHLY and CDR2 FYNNEI. This CDR3 has 14 residues. V shed 4 bases and J shed 2 bases, with 11 bases lying between them. The table lists this clone with a few counts. The antigen remains undetermined. Findings and caveats of the study: TCR beta sequences numbering around 15,000 were associated with HLA alleles at 0.05 false discovery rate in a later analysis. The classifier was said to identify cytomegalovirus status with high specificity and sensitivity.

The chain recombines TRBV2 with TRBJ2-5; no definite D call. The receptor was isolated from a female donor in good health and CMV-seronegative. What was sequenced was PBMCs. CDR3 sequence reads: CASSVVTPQETQYF. In DNA form, the CDR3 reads TGTGCCAGCAGTGTTGTAACACCGCAAGAGACCCAGTACTTC. The full variable domain, with the rest looked up from reference TRBV2 and TRBJ2-5, is EPEVTQTPSHQVTQMGQEVILRCVPISNHLYFYWYRQILGQKVEFLVSFYNNEISEKSEIFDDQFSVERPDGSNFTLKIRSTKLEDSAMYFCASSVVTPQETQYFGPGTRLLVL.